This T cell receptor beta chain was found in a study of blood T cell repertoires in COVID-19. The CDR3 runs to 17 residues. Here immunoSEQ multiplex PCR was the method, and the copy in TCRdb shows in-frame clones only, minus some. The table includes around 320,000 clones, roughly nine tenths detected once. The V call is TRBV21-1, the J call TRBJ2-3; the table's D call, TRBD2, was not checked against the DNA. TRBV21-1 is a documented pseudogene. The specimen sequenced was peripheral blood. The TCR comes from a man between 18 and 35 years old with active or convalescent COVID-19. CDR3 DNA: TGTGCCAGCAGCAAACCCCAGGGCGGGGGGGCCACAGATACGCAGTATTTT. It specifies CASSKPQGGGATDTQYF.